The 15 T cell receptor beta chains listed next were all sequenced from one sample in a study of sequential checkpoint blockade in melanoma. The treatment here: randomized to nivolumab then ipilimumab (arm A) or the reverse (arm B). Some clones are missing from TCRdb's copy, which holds only in-frame ones; the method was immunoSEQ multiplex PCR. The table lists about 20,000 clones, 45% to 65% of them singletons. The sequenced sample was CD8+ T cells sorted from blood (inferred from file names), obtained from a patient given nivolumab and ipilimumab in sequence. These receptors were collected from a human donor with melanoma.

The chain has TRBV7-8 and TRBJ1-2; D is perhaps TRBD1 (5 bases). Germline assignment: CDR1 SGHVS and CDR2 FQNEAQ. This CDR3 comprises 13 residues. The ends were cut back, 5 bases at V and 5 bases at J, with 12 bases in the middle. CDR3 sequence reads: CASSPLGGYGYTF. The CDR3 DNA is TGTGCCAGCAGCCCGCTCGGGGGGTATGGCTACACCTTC. The variable domain in full, completed from reference TRBV7-8 and TRBJ1-2, reads GAGVSQSPRYKVAKRGQDVALRCDPISGHVSLFWYQQALGQGPEFLTYFQNEAQLDKSGLPSDRFFAERPEGSVSTLKIQRTQQEDSAVYLCASSPLGGYGYTFGSGTRLTVV.

The chain joins TRBV30 to TRBJ2-1; 9 positions match TRBD2. Germline V CDR1 and CDR2: GTSNPN, SVGIG (reference sequence). J lost 6 bases, V lost 5 bases, and 5 bases had no gene match. The CDR3 consists of 13 residues. CDR3 region: CAWGVAGANEQFF. The CDR3 bases are TGTGCCTGGGGCGTAGCGGGAGCCAATGAGCAGTTCTTC.

This chain uses TRBV6-5 with TRBJ2-3, with TRBD1 matching 11 bases. There are 13 residues in the CDR3. Germline CDR1 is MNHEY and CDR2 is SVGAGI. J was trimmed by 5 bases and V by 8 bases; bases with no gene match: 3. CDR3 DNA sequence: TGTGCCAGCGGACAGGGGGCAGAAGATACGCAGTATTTT. Residues: CASGQGAEDTQYF.

The chain joins TRBV27 to TRBJ1-6; TRBD1 might be the D (5 bases). Germline lookup yields CDR1 MNHEY and CDR2 SMNVEV (reference sequence). Trimming removed 2 bases at V and 8 bases at J, with 7 bases between. This CDR3 contains 13 residues. For the CDR3, the DNA is TGTGCCAGCAGTTTAGGGGGGGATTCACCCCTCCACTTT. It translates to CASSLGGDSPLHF.

This clone was seen a handful of times. The genes are TRBV27 and TRBJ1-1; D may be TRBD1 (6 bases). Trimming took 5 bases from V and 1 from J, leaving 8 bases between them. The CDR3 is 13 amino acids. CDR1 is MNHEY and CDR2 is SMNVEV in the germline V gene (reference sequence). Here the CDR3 reads CASSTGTNTEAFF. The CDR3 DNA is TGTGCCAGCAGTACAGGGACGAACACTGAAGCTTTCTTT.

The chain has TRBV27 and TRBJ2-7; 8 bases align to TRBD2. The CDR3 runs to 14 residues. After removal of 2 bases from V and 7 bases from J, the junction contained 7 bases not matched to a gene. CDR1 and CDR2 (germline): MNHEY, SMNVEV (reference sequence). CDR3 nucleotide sequence: TGTGCCAGCAGTTTAGGACTAGCCGCGCGGGAGCAGTACTTC. Amino acid sequence: CASSLGLAAREQYF.

The chain's CDR3 is CASSVPSTGGGRGSNEQFF. DNA of the CDR3: TGTGCCAGCAGTGTCCCCTCGACAGGGGGCGGGCGTGGTAGCAATGAGCAGTTCTTC. The V call is TRBV6-1, the J call TRBJ2-1; 10 bases agree with TRBD1. V trimming: 4 bases; J trimming: 6 bases; junction bases outside the gene matches: 18. The CDR3 has 19 residues. Germline V lookup: CDR1 MNHNS, CDR2 SASEGT.

The rearrangement joins TRBV12-5 to TRBJ2-1; TRBD2 matches 11 bases. The germline gives CDR1 LGHNT, CDR2 FRNRAP. With 5 bases clipped from V and 8 bases from J, the junction kept 11 bases outside the gene matches. The CDR3 spans 16 residues. CDR3 in DNA: TGTGCTAGTGGTCCCCCTAGCGGGGGGAGTTTCGATGAGCAGTTCTTC. Residues: CASGPPSGGSFDEQFF.

This sequence joins TRBV5-1 and TRBJ1-2; D is possibly TRBD1 (5 bases). Germline CDR1 and CDR2: SGHRS and YFSETQ. This CDR3 is 14 amino acids long. V lost 3 bases and J 8 bases, leaving 17 bases between the germline ends. The CDR3 protein is CASSSDAGYWGYTF. The DNA for the CDR3 is TGCGCCAGCAGCTCCGACGCAGGGTATTGGGGCTACACCTTC.

This clone was found a few times. The J gene is TRBJ2-2, the V gene TRBV5-6; 10 bases match TRBD2. Trimming at V came to 4 bases and at J to 0 bases, leaving 9 bases not matched to a gene. The germline V gene has CDR1 SGHDT and CDR2 YYEEEE. This CDR3 spans 18 amino acids. This chain's CDR3 is CASSSPSGRVANTGELFF. In DNA, the CDR3 is TGTGCCAGCAGCAGCCCAAGCGGGAGGGTCGCGAACACCGGGGAGCTGTTTTTT.

The table lists this clone with a few counts. This chain connects TRBV6-1 to TRBJ2-3, with D maybe TRBD1 (6 bases). The germline V and J ends were trimmed by 0 bases and 0 bases, with 10 bases remaining between them. The CDR3 contains 16 residues. Germline loops: CDR1 MNHNS, CDR2 SASEGT. The CDR3 region is CASSEAWTDSTDTQYF. The CDR3 nucleotides are TGTGCCAGCAGTGAAGCATGGACAGATAGCACAGATACGCAGTATTTT.

Remarks on this clone: One end of the junction does not line up with germline, which may come from a read error. The chain carries TRBV28 and TRBJ2-6, with D perhaps TRBD1 (6 bases). CDR3 size: 18 residues. The germline CDR1 and CDR2 sequences are MDHEN and SYDVKM. The CDR3 DNA reads as TGTGCCAGCAGTTTACCCTACGGGACACCAACTGGCGCCAACGTCCTGACTTTC. Translation: CASSLPYGTPTGANVLTF.

V usage is TRBV6-6 and J usage is TRBJ1-2, with TRBD1 matching 7 bases. CDR1 is MNHNY, CDR2 SVGAGI, per germline (reference sequence). This CDR3 is 12 amino acids long. V lost 5 bases to trimming and J lost 8 bases; unmatched junction nucleotides: 5. The CDR3 coding sequence is TGTGCCAGCAGTAATCCGGGACAGGGCTACACCTTC. Its protein product is CASSNPGQGYTF.

This chain links TRBV7-9 with TRBJ2-7; 11 bases line up with TRBD2. Looked up from germline, CDR1 is SEHNR and CDR2 is FQNEAQ (reference sequence). The V and J ends lost 4 bases and 0 bases, in that order; junction bases with no gene match: 8. The CDR3 totals 17 residues. The CDR3 sequence: CASSSNSGRALSYEQYF. DNA of the CDR3: TGTGCCAGCAGCTCTAATAGCGGGAGGGCCCTCTCCTACGAGCAGTACTTC.

V gene TRBV2 combines with J gene TRBJ2-7, with a tentative D call TRBD1 (5 bases). This CDR3 has 14 amino acids. Germline V gene sequence: CDR1 SNHLY, CDR2 FYNNEI. V lost 4 bases and J 5 bases, leaving 15 bases between the germline ends. The CDR3 DNA is TGTGCCAGCAGTGTGGGGCAGGCCAGCAACGAGCAGTACTTC. The encoded protein is CASSVGQASNEQYF. Full variable domain (rest looked up from reference TRBV2 and TRBJ2-7): EPEVTQTPSHQVTQMGQEVILRCVPISNHLYFYWYRQILGQKVEFLVSFYNNEISEKSEIFDDQFSVERPDGSNFTLKIRSTKLEDSAMYFCASSVGQASNEQYFGPGTRLTVT.